This section outlines one T cell receptor (beta chain) sequence together with its context. This sample was included in a study of blood T cell repertoires in COVID-19. Looking at the study overall: Researchers got acute and convalescent COVID-19 samples from the United States, Italy and Spain.

Original processing methods: For nucleated cells, counts were estimated from reference gene primer amplification. Clones were read by immunoSEQ multiplex PCR, and TCRdb kept only the in-frame ones, dropping some. That table gives V, J and clone size, and the DNA gave D and trimming. The sample yields 200,000 to 300,000 clones, about nine tenths seen once. This CDR3 has 14 amino acids. Germline lookup yields CDR1 LGHDT and CDR2 YNNKEL (reference sequence). Trimming took off 4 bases at V and 1 base at J, with 10 bases between the two ends. This sequence originates from a woman in her forties with acute or convalescent COVID-19. V and J are TRBV3-1 (or the pseudogene TRBV3-2) and TRBJ1-1; unclear D gene. Sequenced material: peripheral blood. The CDR3 is CASSRSHKNTEAFF. DNA for the CDR3: TGTGCCAGCAGCCGCTCACATAAGAACACTGAAGCTTTCTTT.